The T cell receptor beta chain described here comes from a study of cytomegalovirus exposure and HLA in healthy donors. Donors were drawn from the approximately 110-subject validation cohort, separate from the roughly 610-subject first cohort. The sample holds many counts of this clone. The protocol was immunoSEQ multiplex PCR, while the TCRdb copy is restricted to in-frame clones and leaves out a portion. The table shows about 180,000 clones, with roughly 89% occurring only once. This receptor was obtained from a young woman in good health and CMV-seronegative. The specimen sequenced was PBMCs.

The CDR3 is CASSPGLGADTQYF. The CDR3 DNA reads TGTGCCAGCAGTCCCGGACTAGGTGCAGATACGCAGTATTTT. The rearrangement links TRBV6-4 to TRBJ2-3, with 7 bases fitting TRBD2. The CDR3 covers 14 residues. The V segment lost 5 bases and the J segment 4 bases; nucleotides outside the gene matches: 6. Germline V gene data show CDR1 as MRHNA and CDR2 as SNTAGT.